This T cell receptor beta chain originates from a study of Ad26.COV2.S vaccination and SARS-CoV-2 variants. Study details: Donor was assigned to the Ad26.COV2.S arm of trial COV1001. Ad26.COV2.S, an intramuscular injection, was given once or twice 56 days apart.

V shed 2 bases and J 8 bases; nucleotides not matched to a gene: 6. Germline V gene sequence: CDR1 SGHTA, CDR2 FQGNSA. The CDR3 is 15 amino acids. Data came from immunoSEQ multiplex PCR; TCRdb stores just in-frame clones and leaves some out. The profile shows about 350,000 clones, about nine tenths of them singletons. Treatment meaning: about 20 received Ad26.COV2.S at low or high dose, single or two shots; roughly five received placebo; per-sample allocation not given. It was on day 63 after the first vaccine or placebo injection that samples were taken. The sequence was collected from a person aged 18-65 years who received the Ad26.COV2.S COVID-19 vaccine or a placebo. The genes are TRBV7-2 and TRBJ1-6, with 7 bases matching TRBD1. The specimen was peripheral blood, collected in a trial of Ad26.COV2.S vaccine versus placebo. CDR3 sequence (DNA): TGTGCCAGCAGCTTACCGGGACAGAATTATTCACCCCTCCACTTT. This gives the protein CASSLPGQNYSPLHF.